This T cell receptor beta chain is drawn from a study of cytomegalovirus exposure and HLA in healthy donors. Study-wide results and limits: Researchers counted around 160 TCR beta chains as cytomegalovirus-associated. First-cohort TCR clusters tended to co-occur in the approximately 110 validation repertoires, a later analysis found. In vitro confirmation showed three CMV-associated chains to be CMV antigen specific.

The donors were in the approximately 110-subject validation cohort; that cohort was separate from the roughly 700-subject first cohort. Trimming shortened V by 4 bases and J by 4 bases, and 13 bases separated the two germline ends. The germline CDR1 and CDR2 sequences are SGHVS and FQNEAQ. The CDR3 is 14 residues long. Data came from immunoSEQ multiplex PCR; TCRdb stores just in-frame clones and leaves some out. The table includes a few hundred thousand clones, 86% detected once. To note about this clone: Its antigen remains unknown.

This clonotype was obtained from a woman aged 18-29 years in good health and CMV-seronegative. V usage is TRBV7-8 and J usage is TRBJ1-2; maybe TRBD1 (5 bases). The specimen was PBMCs. CDR3 in DNA: TGTGCCAGCAGCTCCGCCCCAGGGTCCTATGGCTACACCTTC. It translates to CASSSAPGSYGYTF.